Each of the 3 T cell receptor beta chains below was sequenced from the same sample in a study of T cells after yellow fever vaccination. Via MiXCR, TCRdb re-called the 5' RACE reads, giving one row per CDR3 protein. The sample yields 250,000 to 400,000 distinct CDR3 sequences, 3.5% to 4.5% seen once. Sequences were derived from PBMCs, sampled 15 days after the yellow fever booster vaccination. These receptors originate from a man aged 18 to 30 who received the YFV17D yellow fever vaccine.

The chain uses TRBV20-1 and TRBJ2-7, with 9 bases aligning to TRBD1. The CDR3 length is 18 residues. Germline V gives CDR1 DFQATT, CDR2 SNEGSKA (reference sequence). V shed 5 bases, J shed 3 bases, and the junction held 20 bases outside the gene matches. CDR3 sequence: CSAVGGTGTGTGHYEQYF. The DNA of the CDR3 is TGCAGTGCTGTAGGCGGGACAGGGACCGGGACCGGGCACTACGAGCAGTACTTC.

V gene TRBV6-2 or TRBV6-3 combines with J gene TRBJ1-6; 9 bases are shared with TRBD1. With 6 bases clipped from V and 10 bases from J, the junction kept 19 bases outside the gene matches. The germline gives CDR1 MNHEY, CDR2 SVGEGT. The CDR3 runs 18 residues. The CDR3: CASSRFVDGTGYGSPLHF. CDR3 sequence (DNA): TGTGCCAGCAGCCGATTCGTCGACGGGACAGGGTACGGCTCACCCCTCCACTTT.

This clonotype has a handful of counts. The chain is built from TRBV19 and TRBJ1-1; D remains unclear. Germline CDR1 is LNHDA and CDR2 is SQIVND (reference sequence). The CDR3 has 16 residues. V gave up 4 bases and J gave up 0 bases, with 15 bases separating them. The CDR3 here is CASSSPGRTLNTEAFF. The CDR3 region has the DNA TGTGCCAGTAGTAGCCCCGGGCGGACCTTGAACACTGAAGCTTTCTTT.